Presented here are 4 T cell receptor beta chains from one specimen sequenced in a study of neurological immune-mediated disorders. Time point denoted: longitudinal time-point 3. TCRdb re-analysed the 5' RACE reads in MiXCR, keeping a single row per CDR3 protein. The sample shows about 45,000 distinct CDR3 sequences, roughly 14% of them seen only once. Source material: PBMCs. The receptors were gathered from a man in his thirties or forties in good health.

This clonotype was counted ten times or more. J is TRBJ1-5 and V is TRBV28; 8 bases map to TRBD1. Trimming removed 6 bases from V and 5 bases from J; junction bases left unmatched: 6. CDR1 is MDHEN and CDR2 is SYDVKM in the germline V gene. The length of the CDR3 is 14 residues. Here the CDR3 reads CASSPDRGHQPQHF. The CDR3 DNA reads TGTGCCAGCAGCCCCGACAGGGGTCATCAGCCCCAGCATTTT.

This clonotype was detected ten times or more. The DNA for the CDR3 is TGTGCCACCAGCGGGGGACTAGCGGTTCAGGGTACGCAGTATTTT. It encodes CATSGGLAVQGTQYF. This chain joins TRBV15 and TRBJ2-3, with 11 bases identical to TRBD2. The CDR3 consists of 15 residues. V shed 5 bases and J 8 bases; nucleotides not matched to a gene: 9. Germline V gives CDR1 LNHNV, CDR2 YYDKDF (reference sequence).

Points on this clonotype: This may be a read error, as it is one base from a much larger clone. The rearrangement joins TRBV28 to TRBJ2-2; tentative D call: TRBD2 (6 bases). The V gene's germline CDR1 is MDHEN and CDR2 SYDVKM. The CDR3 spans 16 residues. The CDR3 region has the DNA TGTGCCAGCAGAGGACCCTGGGGGGATAACACCGGGGAGATGTTTTTT. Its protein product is CASRGPWGDNTGEMFF.

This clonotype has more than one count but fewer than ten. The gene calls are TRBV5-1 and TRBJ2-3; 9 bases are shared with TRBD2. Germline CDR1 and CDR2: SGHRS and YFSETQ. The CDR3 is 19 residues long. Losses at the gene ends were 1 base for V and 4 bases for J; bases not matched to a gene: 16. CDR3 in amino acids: CASSLSVAGARNAADTQYF. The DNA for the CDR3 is TGCGCCAGCAGCTTGAGCGTAGCGGGAGCCCGGAATGCCGCAGATACGCAGTATTTT.